This T cell receptor (beta chain) was recovered during a study of T cell changes during pregnancy in multiple sclerosis. Sequenced by immunoSEQ multiplex PCR; TCRdb stores in-frame clones only, minus some. The repertoire consists of around 69,000 clones, with around 90% occurring once and the leading ten covering roughly 2.1%. The CDR3 consists of 12 residues. With 0 bases removed from V and 9 bases from J, the gap between germline ends came to 9 bases. CDR1 is PRHDT, CDR2 FYEKMQ, per germline (reference sequence). This chain links TRBV13 with TRBJ2-7; D perhaps matches TRBD2 (5 bases). Specimen: peripheral blood, collected in the second trimester of pregnancy. The source of this sequence is a female donor in good health, enrolled as a control in a pregnancy study. CDR3 in DNA: TGTGCCAGCAGCTTAGGGGGCGGAGGGCAGTACTTC. Its translation: CASSLGGGGQYF.